This record covers a single TCR beta chain. The antigen remains unidentified. The sample originates from a study of cytomegalovirus exposure and HLA in healthy donors. General study results and limits: Rarity held for most TCR sequences, but there were some public TCRs that occurred in many donors. It emerged from a later analysis that several of the most significant clusters appeared to be linked to common viral pathogens.

Donors consisted of healthy bone marrow donors. Donors likely had unrecorded immune exposures despite being nominally healthy when sampled. The PCR was carried out with 60 Vbeta primers and 13 Jbeta primers. Here immunoSEQ multiplex PCR was the method, and the copy in TCRdb shows in-frame clones only, minus some. Of about 150,000 clones listed, around 75% are singletons. The V segment lost 5 bases and the J segment 2 bases; nucleotides outside the gene matches: 3. Germline V gives CDR1 SEHNR, CDR2 FQNEAQ (reference sequence). The CDR3 covers 15 residues. The sequencing input was PBMCs. The V gene is TRBV7-9, the J gene TRBJ2-1; 10 nucleotides line up with TRBD2. This TCR was recovered from a woman in her twenties or thirties in good health and CMV-seronegative. The CDR3 DNA reads as TGTGCCAGCAGCCCTAGCGGGAGTCCCTACAATGAGCAGTTCTTC. As protein: CASSPSGSPYNEQFF.